This T cell receptor (beta chain) comes out of a study of blood T cells in healthy people across ages. The CDR3 contains 15 residues. V lost 1 base and J lost 0; bases outside the gene matches: 1. The germline V gene encodes CDR1 MNHNS and CDR2 SASEGT. Points on this clonotype: The target antigen is unknown.

Primers used in a second PCR of roughly 7 to 12 cycles were a sample-barcoded 5' primer and a J-beta primer mix. The authors tagged each cDNA molecule using a template-switch adaptor with 12 random nucleotides. One entry per CDR3 protein results from TCRdb running MiXCR on the 5' RACE reads. The sample yields roughly 900,000 distinct CDR3 sequences, more than 25% seen once. Study-wide findings and caveats: More naive CD4+ cells and higher diversity marked long-lived donors relative to aged donors. Per million T cells, the diversity of TCR beta decreased roughly linearly as age advanced. Estimates based on one million T cells were treated as lower bounds.

The receptor was derived from a woman older than 75 in good health. The chain joins TRBV6-1 to TRBJ2-5; 8 bases match TRBD1. The specimen sequenced was blood. The CDR3 spells CASSEGDRHQETQYF. The CDR3 region has the DNA TGTGCCAGCAGTGAAGGGGACAGGCACCAAGAGACCCAGTACTTC.